These 16 T cell receptor beta chains share one sample of origin, sequenced in a study of T cell responses to AZD1222 COVID-19 vaccine (dated by TCRdb to 2020 to 2023). Libraries were prepared through the immunoSEQ multiplex PCR assay. TCRdb retrieved this table from immuneACCESS and kept in-frame rearrangements only. Not all clones are present; in checked studies, unresolved V genes account for under half, and no reason is known for the remainder. Counted in this sample were some 120,000 clones; about nine tenths of them appeared once. Approximately 7.9% of the sample is held by the ten biggest clonotypes. The time point label here, explained by the study, means: baseline before first vaccination. Sample: peripheral blood, taken on day 0 of AZD1222 vaccination. These receptors all come from an adult in good health.

The gene calls are TRBV5-1 and TRBJ2-1; 10 bases line up with TRBD1. CDR3 length equals 14 residues. Per germline, CDR1 SGHRS and CDR2 YFSETQ. Trimming removed 4 bases from V and 5 bases from J; junction bases left unmatched: 3. The CDR3 coding sequence is TGCGCCAGCAGCCGACAGGGGGCCGACAATGAGCAGTTCTTC. This translates into CASSRQGADNEQFF. Full variable domain (rest looked up from reference TRBV5-1 and TRBJ2-1): KAGVTQTPRYLIKTRGQQVTLSCSPISGHRSVSWYQQTPGQGLQFLFEYFSETQRNKGNFPGRFSGRQFSNSRSEMNVSTLELGDSALYLCASSRQGADNEQFFGPGTRLTVL.

This clone appeared once. The V and J genes are TRBV5-1 and TRBJ2-4; 11 positions match TRBD2. CDR1 SGHRS and CDR2 YFSETQ come from the germline V gene. V dropped 0 bases and J dropped 8; count of bases not matched to a gene: 7. This CDR3 is 16 amino acids long. The CDR3 loop reads CASSLGLAGIFDIQYF. In DNA, the CDR3 is TGCGCCAGCAGCTTGGGACTAGCGGGAATTTTTGACATTCAGTACTTC.

V is TRBV11-2 and J is TRBJ1-2; D might be TRBD1 (5 bases). The CDR3 has 14 residues. Trimming shortened V by 4 bases and J by 4 bases, and 13 bases separated the two germline ends. Germline V gene lookup returns CDR1 SGHAT and CDR2 FQNNGV. CDR3 loop: CASSSQGAGYGYTF. Written as DNA, the CDR3 is TGTGCCAGCAGCTCCCAGGGAGCTGGCTATGGCTACACCTTC.

This sequence joins TRBV12-3 or TRBV12-4 and TRBJ1-2; 7 bases are shared with TRBD1. The CDR3 is made up of 13 amino acids. J lost 8 bases, V lost 3 bases, and 6 bases had no gene match. The CDR3 bases are TGTGCCAGCAGTTTCAGAGGGGGCGCAGGCTACACCTTC. It encodes CASSFRGGAGYTF.

The chain has TRBV6-2 or TRBV6-3 and TRBJ2-3; possibly TRBD2 for D (6 bases). The CDR3 runs 14 residues. Germline loops: CDR1 MNHEY, CDR2 SVGEGT. Trimming cost V 2 bases and J 4 bases, with 10 bases left between them. CDR3 protein: CASSYGRSSDTQYF. CDR3 bases: TGTGCCAGCAGTTACGGGAGGTCCTCAGATACGCAGTATTTT.

This chain joins TRBV19 and TRBJ1-2; D uncertain. This CDR3 has 15 residues. Germline assignment: CDR1 LNHDA and CDR2 SQIVND (reference sequence). The V and J ends lost 6 bases and 3 bases respectively, with 17 bases between them. CDR3 nucleotide sequence: TGTGCCAGTAGGCCCGCCACCCAGGTTCACTATGGCTACACCTTC. Translation: CASRPATQVHYGYTF.

This chain uses TRBV5-8 with TRBJ1-2; D not resolved. The CDR3 sequence is 15 residues long. Trimming took 3 bases from V and 4 from J, leaving 16 bases between them. Germline CDR1 SGHTS, CDR2 YDEGEE. The CDR3 DNA reads TGTGCCAGCAGCTACCCCTCACCGGGAACCTATGGCTACACCTTC. Amino acids: CASSYPSPGTYGYTF.

The chain couples TRBV6-5 to TRBJ1-6; TRBD1 matches 9 bases. CDR3 size: 15 residues. J lost 10 bases, V lost 5 bases, and 9 bases had no gene match. Germline CDR1 MNHEY, CDR2 SVGAGI. The CDR3 sequence: CASSPQGARISPLHF. For the CDR3, the DNA is TGTGCCAGCAGTCCACAGGGGGCGCGTATCTCACCCCTCCACTTT.

This sequence joins TRBV4-2 and TRBJ2-2; 14 positions match TRBD2. Germline values: CDR1 LGHNA, CDR2 YNFKEQ. J was trimmed by 1 base and V by 0 bases; bases with no gene match: 13. This CDR3 is 22 amino acids long. CDR3 sequence (DNA): TGTGCCAGCAGCCAAGACAGGGGGACTAGCGGGAGTTCGATTCTGAACACCGGGGAGCTGTTTTTT. Its protein is CASSQDRGTSGSSILNTGELFF.

The V and J genes are TRBV3-1 (or the pseudogene TRBV3-2) and TRBJ2-5; D is ambiguous. Trimming removed 4 bases at V and 7 bases at J, with 13 bases between. The germline V gene has CDR1 LGHDT and CDR2 YNNKEL (reference sequence). CDR3 length equals 13 residues. The CDR3 sequence: CASSPSSVRTQYF. CDR3 nucleotides: TGTGCCAGCAGCCCTTCCAGTGTTCGGACCCAGTACTTC.

V usage is TRBV11-2 and J usage is TRBJ2-1; D unresolved. Trimming stripped 7 bases from V and 4 bases from J, with 11 bases between. The CDR3 loop spans 13 amino acids. Germline V CDR1 and CDR2: SGHAT, FQNNGV. CDR3 sequence: CASTLAVYNEQFF. DNA of the CDR3: TGTGCCAGCACCCTGGCAGTATACAATGAGCAGTTCTTC.

The genes are TRBV5-1 and TRBJ2-3, with 9 bases aligning to TRBD2. The CDR3 totals 15 residues. V trimming: 3 bases; J trimming: 4 bases; junction bases outside the gene matches: 6. Germline CDR1 reads SGHRS; CDR2 reads YFSETQ. CDR3 in DNA: TGCGCCAGCAGCTCCGGACTAGCGCTTGCAGATACGCAGTATTTT. Its translation is CASSSGLALADTQYF.

This rearrangement joins TRBV5-1 to TRBJ2-3, with a possible D match to TRBD2 (5 bases). The V gene lost 4 bases and the J gene lost 6 bases, with 6 bases spanning the gap. Germline V gene sequence: CDR1 SGHRS, CDR2 YFSETQ. This CDR3 spans 11 amino acids. The chain's CDR3 is CASSAGDTQYF. CDR3 in DNA: TGCGCCAGCAGCGCGGGTGATACGCAGTATTTT. The full variable domain, in which reference TRBV5-1 and TRBJ2-3 provide the parts outside the CDR3, is KAGVTQTPRYLIKTRGQQVTLSCSPISGHRSVSWYQQTPGQGLQFLFEYFSETQRNKGNFPGRFSGRQFSNSRSEMNVSTLELGDSALYLCASSAGDTQYFGPGTRLTVL.

This clone was counted only a few times. The rearrangement uses TRBV7-9 and TRBJ1-5, with 8 bases identical to TRBD1. Per germline, CDR1 SEHNR and CDR2 FQNEAQ (reference sequence). The CDR3 runs to 14 residues. V gave up 3 bases and J gave up 2 bases; unmatched junction bases: 0. CDR3 residues: CASSLTGGNQPQHF. For the CDR3, the DNA is TGTGCCAGCAGCTTGACAGGGGGCAATCAGCCCCAGCATTTT.

The genes are TRBV5-1 and TRBJ1-4, with 8 bases that match TRBD1. The junction had 3 bases not matched to a gene; V was cut back by 5 bases and J by 0 bases. Germline values: CDR1 SGHRS, CDR2 YFSETQ. This CDR3 comprises 15 residues. The CDR3 here is CASSPDRATNEKLFF. Here the CDR3 DNA reads TGCGCCAGCAGTCCGGACAGGGCAACTAATGAAAAACTGTTTTTT.

The chain couples TRBV7-2 to TRBJ1-1; D unclear. V was cut by 0 bases and J by 1 base, with 9 bases left in between. CDR1 and CDR2 (germline): SGHTA, FQGNSA. This CDR3 comprises 15 residues. As DNA, the CDR3 is TGTGCCAGCAGCTTAGCGAAGTTACCGAACACTGAAGCTTTCTTT. It encodes CASSLAKLPNTEAFF.